One and the same sample provided the 17 T cell receptor beta chains below, sequenced in a study of cytomegalovirus exposure and HLA in healthy donors. Researchers ran the PCR with 60 Vbeta and 13 Jbeta primers. TCRdb keeps only in-frame clones here, not all; method: immunoSEQ multiplex PCR. The data show some 45,000 clones, less than 75% seen once. Sequenced: PBMCs. The source of these receptors is a man aged 25-45 years in good health and CMV-seronegative.

This clone was found a few times. The chain carries TRBV21-1 and TRBJ1-1; TRBD1 is the table's D call and was not checked against the DNA. TRBV21-1 is shown as a pseudogene. This CDR3 has 16 amino acids. The CDR3 region is CASSKSRTETNTEAFF. In nucleotides, the CDR3 is TGTGCCAGCAGCAAATCTCGGACAGAAACGAACACTGAAGCTTTCTTT.

The rearrangement joins TRBV2 to TRBJ1-2; D remains ambiguous. Germline loops: CDR1 SNHLY, CDR2 FYNNEI. V gave up 3 bases and J gave up 2 bases, with 7 bases separating them. This CDR3 is 13 amino acids long. The CDR3 is CASSDDKNYGYTF. The CDR3, as DNA: TGTGCCAGCAGTGACGACAAGAACTATGGCTACACCTTC.

The V and J genes are TRBV6-1 and TRBJ2-7, with a possible D match to TRBD1 (5 bases). The CDR3 extends over 12 amino acids. With 5 bases removed from V and 6 bases from J, the gap between germline ends came to 11 bases. Germline lookup yields CDR1 MNHNS and CDR2 SASEGT. The CDR3 sequence is CASSLGEREQYF. The DNA for the CDR3 is TGTGCCAGCAGTTTAGGGGAACGCGAGCAGTACTTC.

The V gene is TRBV6-4, the J gene TRBJ2-1; TRBD2 matches at 7 bases. In germline, CDR1 is MRHNA, CDR2 SNTAGT. V was clipped by 3 bases and J by 9 bases; unmatched bases: 5. The CDR3 is 13 residues long. This chain's CDR3 is CASSEGLVAEQFF. The CDR3 region has the DNA TGTGCCAGCAGTGAAGGACTAGTAGCTGAGCAGTTCTTC.

The chain has TRBV7-9 and TRBJ2-1, with TRBD1 identical over 9 bases. From germline, CDR1 is SEHNR and CDR2 FQNEAQ (reference sequence). The length of the CDR3 is 15 residues. Trimming at V came to 5 bases and at J to 10 bases, leaving 12 bases not matched to a gene. CDR3 in amino acids: CASSPGGQGLNEQFF. The DNA of the CDR3 is TGTGCCAGCAGCCCGGGTGGACAGGGGCTCAACGAGCAGTTCTTC.

The chain links TRBV19 to TRBJ2-7; D is undetermined. The germline gives CDR1 LNHDA, CDR2 SQIVND (reference sequence). V dropped 3 bases and J dropped 2 bases, with 8 bases sitting between them. This CDR3 has 13 amino acids. The CDR3 coding sequence is TGTGCCAGTAGTATTTCCCGGGCCTACGAGCAGTACTTC. Its protein is CASSISRAYEQYF.

The sample holds one count of this clone. The rearrangement joins TRBV19 to TRBJ2-7; tentatively, D is TRBD1 (5 bases). V shed 5 bases and J shed 5 bases, with 13 bases lying between them. The CDR3 runs to 13 residues. Germline CDR1 reads LNHDA; CDR2 reads SQIVND (reference sequence). For the CDR3, the DNA is TGTGCCAGTAGTCCCTCGGACAAGAACGAGCAGTACTTC. Its translation: CASSPSDKNEQYF. Full variable domain (outside the CDR3, taken from reference TRBV19 and TRBJ2-7): DGGITQSPKYLFRKEGQNVTLSCEQNLNHDAMYWYRQDPGQGLRLIYYSQIVNDFQKGDIAEGYSVSREKKESFPLTVTSAQKNPTAFYLCASSPSDKNEQYFGPGTRLTVT.

This clone has just a few counts. The chain carries TRBV6-1 and TRBJ2-7; maybe TRBD1 (5 bases). This CDR3 spans 14 amino acids. The germline V gene has CDR1 MNHNS and CDR2 SASEGT. Trimming removed 1 base from V and 7 bases from J, with 14 bases in between. The CDR3 DNA reads as TGTGCCAGCAGTGAAGGCCCGTACACAGGAGAGCAGTACTTC. Protein sequence: CASSEGPYTGEQYF.

The chain uses TRBV4-2 and TRBJ2-5, with D hard to call. Trimming removed 2 bases from V and 2 bases from J, with 6 bases in between. The CDR3 has 13 amino acids. Germline V lookup: CDR1 LGHNA, CDR2 YNFKEQ. Here the CDR3 reads CASSQLDQETQYF. DNA of the CDR3: TGTGCCAGCAGCCAACTAGATCAAGAGACCCAGTACTTC.

This clone was observed a few times. The chain joins TRBV9 to TRBJ2-1, with 9 bases identical to TRBD2. The CDR3 length is 15 residues. Unmatched junction bases numbered 4, after V lost 0 bases and J lost 6 bases. Per the germline V gene, CDR1 is SGDLS and CDR2 is YYNGEE. The CDR3 DNA reads TGTGCCAGCAGCGTAGCTAGCGGGAAGACCAATGAGCAGTTCTTC. Translation: CASSVASGKTNEQFF.

This chain uses TRBV29-1 with TRBJ2-5; 8 bases align to TRBD2. The J call may be incorrect, as the DNA end agrees better with TRBJ2-7. The CDR3 is made up of 14 amino acids. Germline values: CDR1 SQVTM, CDR2 ANQGSEA. CDR3 nucleotides: TGCAGCGTAGGAGATATAGCGGGACGAAGCGAGCAGTACTTC. Its protein product is CSVGDIAGRSEQYF.

This clone is deemed medium-sized. V usage is TRBV29-1 and J usage is TRBJ2-6; TRBD2 agrees at 7 bases. Germline CDR1 reads SQVTM; CDR2 reads ANQGSEA. The CDR3 extends over 17 amino acids. V shed 5 bases and J 3 bases; nucleotides not matched to a gene: 13. The DNA for the CDR3 is TGCAGCGTTAAAGGGGAGGGAAAGGGGCTTGGGGCCAACGTCCTGACTTTC. Its translation is CSVKGEGKGLGANVLTF.

This chain links TRBV2 with TRBJ2-3; D is unclear. This CDR3 contains 12 residues. Germline V CDR1 and CDR2: SNHLY, FYNNEI. The ends were cut back, 7 bases at V and 2 bases at J, with 7 bases in the middle. CDR3 sequence (DNA): TGTGCCAGCATCCTAGACACAGATACGCAGTATTTT. Encoded protein: CASILDTDTQYF.

The chain joins TRBV7-6 to TRBJ1-3, with D unresolved. There are 14 residues in the CDR3. Trimming took off 5 bases at V and 3 bases at J, with 11 bases between the two ends. From germline, CDR1 is SGHVS and CDR2 FNYEAQ. The CDR3 region has the DNA TGTGCCAGCAGCGATTGGGAGATTGGAAACACCATATATTTT. This translates into CASSDWEIGNTIYF.

J is TRBJ1-2 and V is TRBV5-6; 7 nucleotides align to TRBD1. The CDR3 loop spans 13 amino acids. V trimming: 4 bases; J trimming: 7 bases; junction bases outside the gene matches: 7. CDR1 and CDR2 from the germline V gene are SGHDT and YYEEEE. CDR3 DNA sequence: TGTGCCAGCAGCCTCGACAGGGACGGTGGCTACACCTTC. This encodes CASSLDRDGGYTF.

This clone occurred a few times. J is TRBJ1-5 and V is TRBV2; D is ambiguous. Germline CDR1 reads SNHLY; CDR2 reads FYNNEI. Trimming left V 4 bases short and J 6 bases short, with 10 bases between. The CDR3 is 13 residues long. CDR3 sequence reads: CASSAESFQPQHF. Written as DNA, the CDR3 is TGTGCCAGCAGTGCTGAGAGCTTTCAGCCCCAGCATTTT.

The chain carries TRBV4-2 and TRBJ2-5, with D perhaps matching TRBD1 (6 bases). This CDR3 region has 14 residues. V gave up 3 bases and J gave up 0 bases, with 8 bases separating them. Germline V gene sequence: CDR1 LGHNA, CDR2 YNFKEQ. Here the CDR3 reads CASSQGQNQETQYF. CDR3 sequence (DNA): TGTGCCAGCAGCCAGGGACAAAACCAAGAGACCCAGTACTTC.